Each of the 32 T cell receptor beta chains below was sequenced from the same sample in a study of T cell changes during pregnancy in multiple sclerosis. Repertoires were generated with immunoSEQ multiplex PCR, while TCRdb's copy carries only in-frame clones and drops some. This sample carries about 64,000 clones, 96% of them seen once, and the ten largest clones take roughly 2.5%. Source: CD8+ T cells from peripheral blood mononuclear cells, taken after pregnancy. The receptors were gathered from a female donor with multiple sclerosis, enrolled in a pregnancy study.

This chain links TRBV5-4 with TRBJ2-7; the D gene is possibly TRBD1 (6 bases). Germline CDR1 reads SGHNT; CDR2 reads YYREEE (reference sequence). This CDR3 has 13 amino acids. The ends were cut back, 1 base at V and 6 bases at J, with 11 bases in the middle. The CDR3 loop reads CASSLYRVREQYF. In nucleotides, the CDR3 is TGTGCCAGCAGCTTGTACAGGGTACGCGAGCAGTACTTC.

V and J are TRBV19 and TRBJ1-5; 11 bases match TRBD1. CDR1 and CDR2 (germline): LNHDA, SQIVND (reference sequence). V lost 3 bases and J lost 6; bases outside the gene matches: 7. The CDR3 runs 16 residues. The CDR3 loop reads CASSIGTGGFGQPQHF. The CDR3, as DNA: TGTGCCAGTAGTATTGGGACAGGGGGATTTGGTCAGCCCCAGCATTTT.

This chain uses TRBV19 with TRBJ2-2; 11 bases agree with TRBD1. V was clipped by 3 bases and J by 4 bases; unmatched bases: 1. The CDR3 covers 15 residues. CDR1 is LNHDA and CDR2 is SQIVND in the germline V gene (reference sequence). As DNA, the CDR3 is TGTGCCAGTAGTATCGGGACAGGGGGCACCGGGGAGCTGTTTTTT. Its protein product is CASSIGTGGTGELFF.

This chain uses TRBV5-1 with TRBJ2-5; 9 positions match TRBD1. J gave up 4 bases and V 5 bases, and 9 bases lay outside the gene matches. The germline CDR1 and CDR2 sequences are SGHRS and YFSETQ. The CDR3 is 15 residues long. The CDR3 spells CASSVQQTGGETQYF. The CDR3 DNA sequence: TGCGCCAGCAGTGTACAACAGACAGGGGGAGAGACCCAGTACTTC.

V usage is TRBV10-3 and J usage is TRBJ1-2, with 9 bases matching TRBD1. CDR1 is ENHRY and CDR2 is SYGVKD in the germline V gene. The junction had 1 base not matched to a gene; V was cut back by 4 bases and J by 7 bases. The length of the CDR3 is 12 residues. This chain's CDR3 is CAISVQGAGYTF. The CDR3 region has the DNA TGTGCCATCAGTGTACAGGGGGCTGGCTACACCTTC.

The chain joins TRBV7-2 to TRBJ1-5, with D maybe TRBD1 (5 bases). The ends were cut back, 0 bases at V and 5 bases at J, with 14 bases in the middle. This CDR3 has 16 amino acids. Germline V CDR1 and CDR2: SGHTA, FQGNSA. The chain's CDR3 is CASSLARGGFDQPQHF. The DNA of the CDR3 is TGTGCCAGCAGCTTAGCGCGGGGGGGTTTCGATCAGCCCCAGCATTTT.

This chain uses TRBV4-2 with TRBJ1-2, with D possibly being TRBD1 (5 bases). V was pared by 0 bases and J by 8 bases, with 22 bases between. The CDR3 has 17 amino acids. Germline CDR1 reads LGHNA; CDR2 reads YNFKEQ. CDR3 amino acids: CASSQDPITGRVEGYTF. The CDR3 coding sequence is TGTGCCAGCAGCCAAGATCCGATTACGGGCAGGGTAGAGGGCTACACCTTC.

The chain joins TRBV7-9 to TRBJ2-1; the match to TRBD1 covers 8 bases. Germline CDR1 is SEHNR and CDR2 is FQNEAQ (reference sequence). After removal of 6 bases from V and 8 bases from J, the junction contained 0 bases not matched to a gene. There are 11 residues in the CDR3. CDR3 sequence reads: CASRDRDEQFF. In DNA form, the CDR3 reads TGTGCCAGCAGGGACAGGGATGAGCAGTTCTTC.

The chain carries TRBV2 and TRBJ2-1, with 9 bases lining up with TRBD2. V trimming: 6 bases; J trimming: 4 bases; junction bases outside the gene matches: 10. CDR1 and CDR2 from the germline V gene are SNHLY and FYNNEI. This CDR3 is 16 amino acids long. The CDR3 spells CASSRSGTSRYNEQFF. CDR3 nucleotides: TGTGCCAGCAGCCGATCCGGGACTAGCAGATACAATGAGCAGTTCTTC.

The chain has TRBV4-2 and TRBJ2-1; 15 bases are a match to TRBD2. The junction had 10 bases not matched to a gene; V was cut back by 4 bases and J by 3 bases. Germline V lookup: CDR1 LGHNA, CDR2 YNFKEQ. The CDR3 covers 19 residues. As DNA, the CDR3 is TGTGCCAGCAGCCCGCAGGGCGGACTAGCGGGAGGGGGCTACAATGAGCAGTTCTTC. It translates to CASSPQGGLAGGGYNEQFF.

The rearrangement joins TRBV6-6 to TRBJ1-1, with 7 bases matching TRBD1. The CDR3 sequence is 15 residues long. Germline loops: CDR1 MNHNY, CDR2 SVGAGI (reference sequence). The V gene end was trimmed by 2 bases and the J gene end by 0 bases; junction bases not matched to a gene: 3. The chain's CDR3 is CASSYPTGMNTEAFF. The CDR3 nucleotides are TGTGCCAGCAGTTACCCGACAGGGATGAACACTGAAGCTTTCTTT.

V and J are TRBV27 and TRBJ2-1; possibly TRBD1 for D (6 bases). CDR3 size: 16 residues. With 5 bases removed from V and 2 bases from J, the gap between germline ends came to 16 bases. Germline V CDR1 and CDR2: MNHEY, SMNVEV (reference sequence). CDR3 sequence (DNA): TGTGCCAGCAGTAGTACAGGGAAACTTACCTACAATGAGCAGTTCTTC. Translating gives CASSSTGKLTYNEQFF.

The CDR3 region has the DNA TGTGCCAGCAGCCCCCGACTAGCTCCGGAGACCCAGTACTTC. Amino acid sequence: CASSPRLAPETQYF. J is TRBJ2-5 and V is TRBV7-9; 7 nucleotides agree with TRBD2. V gave up 5 bases and J gave up 5 bases; unmatched junction bases: 8. Per the germline V gene, CDR1 is SEHNR and CDR2 is FQNEAQ (reference sequence). This CDR3 has 14 amino acids.

V gene TRBV27 combines with J gene TRBJ2-2; D is undetermined. This CDR3 region has 12 residues. Germline V CDR1 and CDR2: MNHEY, SMNVEV (reference sequence). Deletions cut 6 bases from V and 5 bases from J, with 7 bases between. The CDR3 loop is CASSPLTGELFF. CDR3 in DNA: TGTGCCAGCAGCCCCCTTACCGGGGAGCTGTTTTTT.

The chain employs TRBV7-9 and TRBJ2-6; D uncertain. The germline V gene encodes CDR1 SEHNR and CDR2 FQNEAQ (reference sequence). The V gene lost 5 bases and the J gene lost 0 bases, with 5 bases spanning the gap. This CDR3 region has 14 residues. This CDR3 is CASSTDSGANVLTF. The CDR3 DNA reads TGTGCCAGCAGCACAGACTCTGGGGCCAACGTCCTGACTTTC.

The chain links TRBV11-1 to TRBJ2-1; 7 positions match TRBD2. J gave up 8 bases and V 3 bases, and 4 bases lay outside the gene matches. Germline V gives CDR1 SGHAT, CDR2 FQDESV (reference sequence). There are 13 residues in the CDR3. The CDR3 DNA reads TGTGCCAGCAGCTTCCCCCTAGCGGATGAGCAGTTCTTC. It is translated as CASSFPLADEQFF.

V is TRBV6-8 and J is TRBJ2-1, with TRBD2 matching over 7 bases. There are 16 residues in the CDR3. Looked up from germline, CDR1 is MNHGY and CDR2 is SAAAGT. V was pared by 7 bases and J by 3 bases, with 12 bases of the junction left unmatched. CDR3 in amino acids: CASTLQSGGSYNEQFF. The CDR3 DNA is TGTGCCAGCACCCTCCAAAGTGGCGGGAGCTACAATGAGCAGTTCTTC.

The chain recombines TRBV7-9 with TRBJ2-1, with 10 positions matching TRBD1. With V trimmed by 4 bases and J by 3 bases, 6 bases remained unmatched. CDR1 is SEHNR, CDR2 FQNEAQ, per germline (reference sequence). The CDR3 extends over 16 amino acids. The CDR3 here is CASSSWTGGNYNEQFF. In DNA, the CDR3 is TGTGCCAGCAGCTCGTGGACAGGGGGAAACTACAATGAGCAGTTCTTC.

This chain links TRBV11-3 with TRBJ2-1, with TRBD2 as a possible D gene (6 bases). Between the trimmed V and J ends, which lost 6 bases and 0 bases, there was a span of 12 bases. Looked up from germline, CDR1 is SGHNT and CDR2 is YENEEA. The CDR3 is 15 amino acids. The CDR3 DNA reads as TGTGCCAGCAGTCCCGACGGGAGCTCCTACAATGAGCAGTTCTTC. Its translation is CASSPDGSSYNEQFF.

This chain joins TRBV27 and TRBJ2-7, with D perhaps matching TRBD1 (6 bases). The ends were cut back, 1 base at V and 2 bases at J, with 12 bases in the middle. This CDR3 has 15 residues. CDR1 is MNHEY, CDR2 SMNVEV, per germline (reference sequence). The CDR3 DNA sequence: TGTGCCAGCAGTTTATACACAGGGAGTACCTACGAGCAGTACTTC. This gives the protein CASSLYTGSTYEQYF.

The V gene is TRBV27, the J gene TRBJ1-2; D may be TRBD1 (6 bases). Trimming took off 5 bases at V and 5 bases at J, with 15 bases between the two ends. The CDR3 totals 14 residues. Germline loops: CDR1 MNHEY, CDR2 SMNVEV (reference sequence). Here the CDR3 reads CASSLTGLGYGYTF. CDR3 sequence (DNA): TGTGCCAGCAGTCTTACAGGGCTCGGTTATGGCTACACCTTC.

This clone has only a few counts. The genes are TRBV19 and TRBJ1-1, with TRBD1 matching 10 bases. CDR3 length: 13 amino acids. The V and J ends lost 4 bases and 11 bases, in that order; junction bases with no gene match: 7. CDR1 and CDR2 (germline): LNHDA, SQIVND (reference sequence). The CDR3 sequence is CASSTQTGGMAFF. CDR3 DNA sequence: TGTGCCAGTAGTACCCAGACAGGGGGCATGGCTTTCTTT.

The CDR3 DNA sequence: TGTGCCAGCAGTTTGACTAGCGGGGGGACAGATACGCAGTATTTT. Residues: CASSLTSGGTDTQYF. The chain employs TRBV14 and TRBJ2-3; 13 nucleotides agree with TRBD2. The CDR3 runs 15 residues. V shed 6 bases, J shed 3 bases, and the junction held 3 bases outside the gene matches. The germline gives CDR1 SGHDN, CDR2 FVKESK.

The chain couples TRBV11-3 to TRBJ2-7; 7 nucleotides line up with TRBD1. With V trimmed by 1 base and J by 6 bases, 3 bases remained unmatched. Germline V CDR1 and CDR2: SGHNT, YENEEA. The CDR3 totals 13 residues. DNA of the CDR3: TGTGCCAGCAGCTTAGGGGCAGGGGGCGAGCAGTACTTC. Amino acids: CASSLGAGGEQYF.

The CDR3 loop reads CASSAGGELFF. CDR3 DNA sequence: TGTGCCAGCAGCGCGGGAGGGGAGCTGTTTTTT. This chain uses TRBV11-2 with TRBJ2-2; a possible D gene is TRBD2 (6 bases). CDR1 and CDR2 from the germline V gene are SGHAT and FQNNGV. The CDR3 runs 11 residues. Trimming shortened V by 5 bases and J by 8 bases, and 6 bases separated the two germline ends.

The rearrangement uses TRBV7-2 and TRBJ1-4, with a tentative D call TRBD1 (5 bases). V lost 0 bases and J lost 7, with 15 bases in between. Germline lookup yields CDR1 SGHTA and CDR2 FQGNSA. The CDR3 sequence is 16 residues long. Written as DNA, the CDR3 is TGTGCCAGCAGCTTAGCCGGCGGCAGCGGGGCTGAAAAACTGTTTTTT. It is translated as CASSLAGGSGAEKLFF.

The chain carries TRBV9 and TRBJ2-7; D is possibly TRBD2 (5 bases). Trimming took 1 base from V and 3 from J, leaving 14 bases between them. The germline V gene encodes CDR1 SGDLS and CDR2 YYNGEE. The CDR3 runs to 15 residues. In DNA form, the CDR3 reads TGTGCCAGCAGCGTAAACGGGAATCCCCACTACGAGCAGTACTTC. Translated: CASSVNGNPHYEQYF.

V usage is TRBV15 and J usage is TRBJ2-3; D is ambiguous. V was cut by 0 bases and J by 4 bases, with 8 bases left in between. Germline V CDR1 and CDR2: LNHNV, YYDKDF (reference sequence). This CDR3 has 14 amino acids. CDR3 sequence (DNA): TGTGCCACCAGCAGAGATGGGCTGGCAGATACGCAGTATTTT. This encodes CATSRDGLADTQYF.

The genes are TRBV5-1 and TRBJ2-3; the match to TRBD2 covers 8 bases. This CDR3 is built from 13 residues. The germline V gene has CDR1 SGHRS and CDR2 YFSETQ. J was trimmed by 4 bases and V by 4 bases; bases with no gene match: 2. Here the CDR3 DNA reads TGCGCCAGCAGCCCTAGCGGGCCAGATACGCAGTATTTT. This codes for CASSPSGPDTQYF.

The V and J genes are TRBV18 and TRBJ2-3; 10 bases are a match to TRBD2. CDR3 length equals 20 residues. Losses at the gene ends were 3 bases for V and 1 base for J; bases not matched to a gene: 16. In germline, CDR1 is KGHSH, CDR2 LQKENI. The CDR3 nucleotides read TGTGCCAGCTCACCTTCCGGAGATCTAGCGGGAGATGGAGGCACAGATACGCAGTATTTT. Protein: CASSPSGDLAGDGGTDTQYF.

The rearrangement joins TRBV14 to TRBJ2-5; a possible D gene is TRBD1 (5 bases). CDR1 and CDR2 from the germline V gene are SGHDN and FVKESK. Trimming took 1 base from V and 4 from J, leaving 13 bases between them. The CDR3 covers 15 residues. The CDR3 spells CASSQGAGWPETQYF. In DNA form, the CDR3 reads TGTGCCAGCAGCCAAGGGGCAGGGTGGCCAGAGACCCAGTACTTC.

The rearrangement joins TRBV27 to TRBJ2-7; unclear D gene. Germline V gene lookup returns CDR1 MNHEY and CDR2 SMNVEV (reference sequence). Trimming pared 5 bases from V and 2 bases from J, leaving 13 bases between. This CDR3 is built from 14 residues. CDR3 residues: CASSADIAAYEQYF. The CDR3, as DNA: TGTGCCAGCAGTGCCGATATAGCAGCCTACGAGCAGTACTTC.